This T cell receptor beta chain was sequenced for a study of human T cells and chemical hapten exposure. Regarding time point: patch test 1, 2 weeks after DPC sensitization. Regarding treatment: therapeutic diphenylcyclopropenone sensitization with weekly scalp DPC. Unique molecular identifiers were linked by the library to individual cDNA molecules. TCRdb independently ran MiXCR on the RACE reads; one entry per CDR3 protein. The data contain roughly 82,000 distinct CDR3 sequences, about 12% of them seen just once; the ten biggest clones take up approximately 3.7%. CDR3 length equals 12 residues. Germline V gene sequence: CDR1 DFQATT, CDR2 SNEGSKA (reference sequence).

This chain joins TRBV20-1 and TRBJ2-2, with 7 bases lining up with TRBD2. The specimen comprised whole blood, sampled in connection with sensitization to the hapten diphenylcyclopropenone (DPC). The sequence came from a woman aged 60-75 years with alopecia areata. Some clones in this sample may be carry-over from other donors' samples. CDR3 DNA sequence: TGCGGGGAGGGGACGAACACCGGGGAGCTGTTTTTT. Encoded protein: CGEGTNTGELFF.